The clone carrying this T cell receptor beta chain was counted at least ten times. Time point of the sample: patch test 2, 6 weeks after DPC sensitization. Treatment indicated: therapeutic diphenylcyclopropenone sensitization with weekly scalp DPC. TCRdb reanalysed the RACE reads using MiXCR and keeps one entry per CDR3 protein. The repertoire consists of nearly 55,000 distinct CDR3 sequences, with about 10% occurring once and the leading ten covering roughly 1.7%. Germline CDR1 is MNHEY and CDR2 is SVGEGT. The J segment lost 5 bases and the V segment lost 8 bases, leaving 3 bases of the junction unmatched. This CDR3 has 13 amino acids. These data come from a study of human T cells and chemical hapten exposure. For the study at large: On around 2 cm by around 2 cm of upper inner arm skin, sensitization was performed with 2% DPC.

The chain has TRBV6-2 or TRBV6-3 and TRBJ2-3; 11 nucleotides agree with TRBD1. Specimen: whole blood, collected in connection with sensitization to the hapten diphenylcyclopropenone (DPC). This TCR came from a woman between 45 and 65 years old with alopecia areata. Some clones in this sample may be carry-over from other donors' samples. The CDR3 nucleotides are TGTGCCAGCGGACAGGGGGCGATAGATACGCAGTATTTT. Residues: CASGQGAIDTQYF.